These 22 T cell receptor beta chains were sequenced from one sample in a study of shared T cell receptors in the human thymus. TCRdb's copy holds only in-frame clones and misses some; the assay was immunoSEQ multiplex PCR. Of a few hundred thousand clones in the sample, around 93% are singletons; the top ten hold 0.015% to 0.02%. Sequenced input: thymocytes. Source of these receptors: a human donor.

This clone was picked up one time. This chain uses TRBV11-1 with TRBJ2-1; D call uncertain. The germline gives CDR1 SGHAT, CDR2 FQDESV (reference sequence). CDR3 length: 15 amino acids. V was clipped by 3 bases and J by 0 bases, with 9 bases between them. The CDR3 coding sequence is TGTGCCAGCAGCTTCGAAGTTAGCTCCTACAATGAGCAGTTCTTC. Protein: CASSFEVSSYNEQFF.

The V and J genes are TRBV29-1 and TRBJ2-1; either TRBD1 or TRBD2 may fit D (6 bases each). The CDR3 sequence is 17 residues long. V lost 0 bases, J lost 2 bases, and 17 bases lay in between. Germline V lookup: CDR1 SQVTM, CDR2 ANQGSEA. Here the CDR3 DNA reads TGCAGCGTTGAAGATATGGGGGGCTATTATGCCTACAATGAGCAGTTCTTC. Amino acid sequence: CSVEDMGGYYAYNEQFF.

The V call is TRBV7-8, the J call TRBJ2-1; a weak D match, TRBD1 (5 bases). V lost 10 bases and J 9 bases, leaving 22 bases between the germline ends. The CDR3 is 14 amino acids. Germline CDR1 and CDR2: SGHVS and FQNEAQ. Written as DNA, the CDR3 is TGTGCCATCAAGGACGGACAAGGCCCCTCTGAGCAGTTCTTC. As protein: CAIKDGQGPSEQFF.

Here the CDR3 reads CASSQWNRTGGYSNQPQHF. The CDR3 bases are TGTGCCAGCAGCCAATGGAATAGGACAGGGGGCTATAGCAATCAGCCCCAGCATTTT. The chain has TRBV4-2 and TRBJ1-5, with 11 bases fitting TRBD1. CDR3 size: 19 residues. Germline V lookup: CDR1 LGHNA, CDR2 YNFKEQ. Trimming took 2 bases from V and 0 from J; bases not matched to a gene: 9.

This clone was recorded only once. This chain connects TRBV10-3 to TRBJ2-7, with 16 bases identical to TRBD2. This CDR3 has 16 residues. V lost 10 bases and J lost 4; bases outside the gene matches: 10. The germline gives CDR1 ENHRY, CDR2 SYGVKD. The CDR3 coding sequence is TGTGCCACCTTGGGACTAGCGGGAGGGTTGTCGTACGAGCAGTACTTC. It encodes CATLGLAGGLSYEQYF.

V gene TRBV6-5 combines with J gene TRBJ2-1; 9 bases agree with TRBD1. CDR3 length equals 15 residues. Germline trimming cut 7 bases from V and 8 bases from J; bases unmatched to any gene: 12. Germline CDR1 and CDR2: MNHEY and SVGAGI. CDR3 nucleotide sequence: TGTGCCAGCAAATGGGGACAGGGTATTATTCATGAGCAGTTCTTC. It yields the protein CASKWGQGIIHEQFF.

The rearrangement joins TRBV5-6 to TRBJ1-6; no clear D gene. The germline CDR1 and CDR2 sequences are SGHDT and YYEEEE. This CDR3 is built from 14 residues. V was pared by 1 base and J by 5 bases, with 7 bases between. CDR3 DNA: TGTGCCAGCAGCTTGAGTCACAATAATTCACCCCTCCACTTT. Protein: CASSLSHNNSPLHF.

V gene TRBV25-1 combines with J gene TRBJ1-2; 7 bases agree with TRBD1. V lost 3 bases and J lost 4; bases outside the gene matches: 11. CDR3 length equals 16 residues. Germline loops: CDR1 MGHDK, CDR2 SYGVNS. CDR3 nucleotide sequence: TGTGCCAGCAGTGACGGGACAGCAATAGTCCGCTATGGCTACACCTTC. This sequence encodes CASSDGTAIVRYGYTF.

The rearrangement links TRBV29-1 to TRBJ1-5; D is uncertain. CDR1 is SQVTM and CDR2 is ANQGSEA in the germline V gene. Between the trimmed V and J ends, which lost 3 bases and 0 bases, there was a span of 9 bases. This CDR3 region has 14 residues. Here the CDR3 reads CSVDKWISNQPQHF. The CDR3 DNA reads as TGCAGCGTTGATAAGTGGATTAGCAATCAGCCCCAGCATTTT.

This chain joins TRBV6-1 and TRBJ2-5; the D call may be TRBD1 or TRBD2 (5 bases each). V was clipped by 1 base and J by 5 bases, with 14 bases between them. The CDR3 has 15 amino acids. CDR1 and CDR2 from the germline V gene are MNHNS and SASEGT. In DNA form, the CDR3 reads TGTGCCAGCAGTGAAGAGGACGGGGCTCATGAGACCCAGTACTTC. Amino acids: CASSEEDGAHETQYF.

This CDR3 is CASSRTGGASNEQFF. The CDR3 nucleotides read TGTGCCAGCTCCCGCACAGGGGGCGCAAGTAATGAGCAGTTCTTC. The chain uses TRBV18 and TRBJ2-1; 9 bases map to TRBD1. This CDR3 comprises 15 residues. Germline loops: CDR1 KGHSH, CDR2 LQKENI. The V segment lost 6 bases and the J segment 7 bases; nucleotides outside the gene matches: 10.

The chain combines TRBV5-1 with TRBJ1-1, with D hard to call. Germline V gene lookup returns CDR1 SGHRS and CDR2 YFSETQ. The CDR3 has 14 amino acids. V lost 4 bases and J 3 bases, leaving 13 bases between the germline ends. CDR3 coding DNA: TGCGCCAGCAGCCTTCGGTCCGTGGACACTGAAGCTTTCTTT. Its translation: CASSLRSVDTEAFF.

The chain employs TRBV21-1 and TRBJ2-7. TRBV21-1 is an annotated pseudogene. The CDR3 is 15 residues long. This CDR3 is CASSKVGAYHYEQYF. Here the CDR3 DNA reads TGTGCCAGCAGCAAAGTTGGCGCTTATCACTACGAGCAGTACTTC.

This chain connects TRBV19 to TRBJ2-3; possibly TRBD1 for D (5 bases). Germline CDR1 and CDR2: LNHDA and SQIVND (reference sequence). The V gene lost 4 bases and the J gene lost 3 bases, with 5 bases spanning the gap. The CDR3 has 12 amino acids. In DNA form, the CDR3 reads TGTGCCAGTAGTAAGGGGACAGATACGCAGTATTTT. The encoded protein is CASSKGTDTQYF.

V and J are TRBV19 and TRBJ2-1; 7 bases agree with TRBD1. The CDR3 loop spans 14 amino acids. Per the germline V gene, CDR1 is LNHDA and CDR2 is SQIVND (reference sequence). Germline trimming cut 6 bases from V and 1 base from J; bases unmatched to any gene: 3. The CDR3 DNA reads TGTGCCAGTAGATCAGGGGGTTCCTACAATGAGCAGTTCTTC. Its translation: CASRSGGSYNEQFF.

CDR3 amino acids: CASSLVPRRERESTDTQYF. The CDR3 DNA follows: TGTGCCAGCAGCTTAGTCCCCAGGAGGGAGCGGGAGAGCACAGATACGCAGTATTTT. The genes are TRBV7-9 and TRBJ2-3, with 8 bases lining up with TRBD2. Germline V gives CDR1 SEHNR, CDR2 FQNEAQ (reference sequence). With 1 base clipped from V and 0 bases from J, the junction kept 12 bases outside the gene matches. CDR3 length equals 19 residues.

The chain has TRBV19 and TRBJ1-5, with no clear D. CDR1 is LNHDA, CDR2 SQIVND, per germline (reference sequence). V was pared by 5 bases and J by 0 bases, with 26 bases between. CDR3 size: 20 residues. This CDR3 reads CASSPLCGVPHQISNQPQHF. Here the CDR3 DNA reads TGTGCCAGTAGTCCCTTGTGCGGCGTGCCCCATCAAATTAGCAATCAGCCCCAGCATTTT.

Worth noting for this clone: Because the CDR3's place on the DNA is in doubt, the DNA is left out and the CDR3 is given as listed by TCRdb. The chain couples TRBV21-1 to TRBJ1-3. TRBV21-1 is an annotated pseudogene. The CDR3 sequence runs 15 residues, both termini included. The CDR3 region is CASSNPWGPGNTIYF.

This rearrangement joins TRBV14 to TRBJ2-5; the match to TRBD1 covers 9 bases. The CDR3 is 17 amino acids. Looked up from germline, CDR1 is SGHDN and CDR2 is FVKESK. J lost 2 bases, V lost 1 base, and 8 bases had no gene match. The CDR3 loop reads CASSQALRDRDQETQYF. CDR3 nucleotide sequence: TGTGCCAGCAGCCAAGCCCTCCGGGACAGGGATCAAGAGACCCAGTACTTC.

This chain joins TRBV15 and TRBJ2-3, with 9 positions matching TRBD2. There are 17 residues in the CDR3. From germline, CDR1 is LNHNV and CDR2 YYDKDF (reference sequence). J lost 0 bases, V lost 4 bases, and 8 bases had no gene match. CDR3: CATSTRGTSLSTDTQYF. The CDR3 DNA is TGTGCCACCAGCACCAGGGGGACTAGCCTTAGCACAGATACGCAGTATTTT. The variable domain in full, completed from reference TRBV15 and TRBJ2-3, reads DAMVIQNPRYQVTQFGKPVTLSCSQTLNHNVMYWYQQKSSQAPKLLFHYYDKDFNNEADTPDNFQSRRPNTSFCFLDIRSPGLGDTAMYLCATSTRGTSLSTDTQYFGPGTRLTVL.

This chain uses TRBV14 with TRBJ2-2, with 13 bases that match TRBD2. The CDR3 totals 17 residues. The trim removed 3 bases at V and 5 bases at J, leaving 6 bases unmatched. Germline loops: CDR1 SGHDN, CDR2 FVKESK. The CDR3 region is CASSHAPGLAGTGELFF. The CDR3 DNA sequence: TGTGCCAGCAGCCATGCGCCGGGACTAGCGGGGACCGGGGAGCTGTTTTTT. Filled out from reference TRBV14 and TRBJ2-2, the complete variable domain reads EAGVTQFPSHSVIEKGQTVTLRCDPISGHDNLYWYRRVMGKEIKFLLHFVKESKQDESGMPNNRFLAERTGGTYSTLKVQPAELEDSGVYFCASSHAPGLAGTGELFFGEGSRLTVL.

The gene calls are TRBV27 and TRBJ2-1; D is uncertain. Germline V gene data show CDR1 as MNHEY and CDR2 as SMNVEV (reference sequence). The CDR3 sequence is 13 residues long. Between the trimmed V and J ends, which lost 2 bases and 4 bases, there was a span of 6 bases. This chain's CDR3 is CASSLKVYNEQFF. CDR3 coding DNA: TGTGCCAGCAGTTTAAAAGTGTACAATGAGCAGTTCTTC.